Below, 7 T cell receptor beta chains from the same sample are listed, as sequenced in a study of identical twins. From the 5' RACE reads, TCRdb called clonotypes with MiXCR, one entry per CDR3 protein. Of approximately 350,000 distinct CDR3 sequences listed, approximately 13% are singletons. These data also formed part of another study, on yellow fever vaccine responses in identical twins.

The sample was CD8+ T cells sorted from blood. These TCRs come from a woman aged 18 to 35 in good health.

The CDR3 nucleotides are TGCGCCAGCAGCTTGATGGCTAGCGGGAGAGTAGGAGAGACCCAGTACTTC. It is translated as CASSLMASGRVGETQYF. V and J are TRBV5-1 and TRBJ2-5; 10 bases map to TRBD2. The CDR3 length is 17 residues. The V segment lost 1 base and the J segment 4 bases; nucleotides outside the gene matches: 10. Germline CDR1 and CDR2: SGHRS and YFSETQ.

This clonotype was counted a few times. The chain links TRBV4-1 to TRBJ2-1; D not resolved. This CDR3 has 16 amino acids. The ends were cut back, 0 bases at V and 0 bases at J, with 9 bases in the middle. CDR1 and CDR2 (germline): MGHRA, YSYEKL. The CDR3: CASSQDPSSSYNEQFF. In nucleotides, the CDR3 is TGCGCCAGCAGCCAAGACCCCTCGAGCTCCTACAATGAGCAGTTCTTC.

The rearrangement uses TRBV13 and TRBJ2-2, with D hard to call. The germline gives CDR1 PRHDT, CDR2 FYEKMQ (reference sequence). The CDR3 consists of 15 residues. Deletions cut 5 bases from V and 1 base from J, with 11 bases between. The CDR3 region is CASSPESMNTGELFF. The DNA of the CDR3 is TGTGCCAGCAGCCCCGAGAGTATGAACACCGGGGAGCTGTTTTTT.

The CDR3 loop is CASSPGGNAYEQYF. CDR3 DNA: TGTGCCAGCAGTCCAGGGGGGAACGCCTACGAGCAGTACTTC. This chain joins TRBV6-1 and TRBJ2-7; a weak D match, TRBD1 (7 bases). Germline assignment: CDR1 MNHNS and CDR2 SASEGT. Deletions cut 5 bases from V and 2 bases from J, with 13 bases between. This CDR3 contains 14 residues.

This clonotype appeared many times. This chain uses TRBV5-1 with TRBJ1-2, with TRBD1 matching 7 bases. The CDR3 sequence is 15 residues long. Germline trimming cut 0 bases from V and 7 bases from J; bases unmatched to any gene: 9. Germline V CDR1 and CDR2: SGHRS, YFSETQ. CDR3 nucleotides: TGCGCCAGCAGCTTGGTGACAGGGTCTGGGACTGGCTACACCTTC. It encodes CASSLVTGSGTGYTF.

This clonotype has just a few counts. The V gene is TRBV19, the J gene TRBJ2-5, with D perhaps being TRBD1 or TRBD2 (5 bases each). The CDR3 runs 14 residues. Germline assignment: CDR1 LNHDA and CDR2 SQIVND (reference sequence). Trimming removed 4 bases from V and 2 bases from J, with 11 bases in between. CDR3 residues: CASSRDPRQETQYF. The CDR3 DNA follows: TGTGCCAGTAGTAGGGACCCAAGACAAGAGACCCAGTACTTC.

The chain recombines TRBV12-3 or TRBV12-4 with TRBJ2-7; the match to TRBD2 covers 10 bases. The CDR3 covers 13 residues. With V trimmed by 6 bases and J by 7 bases, 6 bases remained unmatched. CDR3 DNA sequence: TGTGCCAGCAGCCAGGGACTAGCGAGGGAGCAGTACTTC. Amino acids: CASSQGLAREQYF.